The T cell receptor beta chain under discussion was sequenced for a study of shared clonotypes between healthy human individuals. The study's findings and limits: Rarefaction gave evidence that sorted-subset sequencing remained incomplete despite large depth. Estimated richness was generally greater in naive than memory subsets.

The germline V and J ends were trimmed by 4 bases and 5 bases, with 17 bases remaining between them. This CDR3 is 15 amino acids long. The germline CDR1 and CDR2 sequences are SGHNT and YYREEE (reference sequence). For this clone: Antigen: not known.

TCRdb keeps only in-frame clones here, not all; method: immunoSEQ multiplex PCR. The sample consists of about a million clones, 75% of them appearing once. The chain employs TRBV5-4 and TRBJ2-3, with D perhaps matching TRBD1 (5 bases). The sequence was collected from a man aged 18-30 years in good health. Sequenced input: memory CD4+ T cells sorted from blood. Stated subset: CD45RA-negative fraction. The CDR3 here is CASSPPGKVKDTQYF. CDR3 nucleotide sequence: TGTGCCAGCAGCCCTCCAGGGAAGGTTAAAGATACGCAGTATTTT.